A single sample gave rise to the 5 T cell receptor beta chains below, sequenced in a study of blood T cell repertoires in COVID-19. Only in-frame clones appear in the TCRdb table, and some are missing; sequencing was by immunoSEQ multiplex PCR. Here the sample spans 30,000 to 45,000 clones, roughly 73% being singletons. Sample: peripheral blood. These receptors originate from a man between 60 and 75 years old with acute or convalescent COVID-19.

The sample holds a few counts of this clone. The gene calls are TRBV5-8 and TRBJ2-5, with 11 bases matching TRBD2. With 3 bases clipped from V and 1 base from J, the junction kept 5 bases outside the gene matches. CDR1 and CDR2 (germline): SGHTS, YDEGEE. The CDR3 totals 16 residues. The CDR3 DNA reads as TGTGCCAGCAGCTCGGGACTAGCGGATTTCCAAGAGACCCAGTACTTC. Protein sequence: CASSSGLADFQETQYF.

The chain joins TRBV29-1 to TRBJ1-2; a possible D gene is TRBD1 (6 bases). The germline V and J ends were trimmed by 5 bases and 3 bases, with 10 bases remaining between them. CDR1 is SQVTM, CDR2 ANQGSEA, per germline. The CDR3 runs to 12 residues. For the CDR3, the DNA is TGCAGCGTTCAGGACAGCTACTATGGCTACACCTTC. Amino acids: CSVQDSYYGYTF.

This rearrangement joins TRBV4-3 to TRBJ1-6, with D perhaps matching TRBD1 (5 bases). The length of the CDR3 is 14 residues. Germline V lookup: CDR1 LGHNA, CDR2 YSLEER. With 0 bases removed from V and 8 bases from J, the gap between germline ends came to 8 bases. This CDR3 is CASSQDWGDSPLHF. The CDR3 bases are TGCGCCAGCAGCCAAGATTGGGGGGATTCACCCCTCCACTTT.

The chain is built from TRBV4-3 and TRBJ2-3; 12 bases line up with TRBD2. J lost 2 bases, V lost 0 bases, and 6 bases had no gene match. The germline V gene has CDR1 LGHNA and CDR2 YSLEER. The CDR3 has 18 amino acids. The CDR3 nucleotides are TGCGCCAGCAGCCAAGATTTCCTAGCGGGGGGGAACACAGATACGCAGTATTTT. Its translation is CASSQDFLAGGNTDTQYF.

V gene TRBV2 combines with J gene TRBJ2-6; D gene unclear. Trimming pared 5 bases from V and 0 bases from J, leaving 5 bases between. The germline CDR1 and CDR2 sequences are SNHLY and FYNNEI. There are 14 residues in the CDR3. CDR3 sequence: CASSYTSGANVLTF. CDR3 sequence (DNA): TGTGCCAGCAGTTACACCTCTGGGGCCAACGTCCTGACTTTC.